This T cell receptor beta chain was found in a study of cytomegalovirus exposure and HLA in healthy donors (dated by TCRdb to about 2017). Some background on the complete study: An earlier analysis of several hundred of the donors reported approximately 300 Gb of sequence data and 100 million to 130 million unique TCR beta sequences from about 180 million T cells. A later analysis re-analyzed previously published TCR beta repertoires from 550 to 700 donors and added high-resolution HLA genotyping to study TCR occurrence patterns. Of the roughly 410 genotyped donors, roughly 76% were placed in the genetic ancestry cluster associated with self-reported Caucasian donors. Roughly 5 DR-DQ haplotypes were handled as single units for association and clustering, since linkage in the cohort was strong. High-throughput TCR immunosequencing, statistical association of individual TCRs with disease status, and machine learning were combined to predict cytomegalovirus infection status. A separate validation cohort of approximately 130 different subjects was used in addition to the 666-subject first cohort. The study used immunosequencing to profile the T cell repertoires of approximately 630 subjects and linked those repertoires to cytomegalovirus serostatus. Typing coverage varied by locus: 629-630 donors for A, B, C, DRB1 and DQB1; 522 for DQA1; around 570 for DPA1; roughly 450 for DPB1. An earlier analysis of nearly 600 of the donors applied high-throughput TCR beta sequencing to assess whether each TCR beta V gene segment acted as functional or pseudogenic. All discovery cohort repertoires had been generated using a single sequencing platform. Donor age, sex, ethnicity and CMV serostatus were compiled together with the repertoire data. Roughly 300 gigabases of sequencing data and approximately 80 million unique TCR sequences were included in an early release covering several hundred HLA-typed donors. Among about 400 genotyped donors of the cohort, an average of roughly 230,000 unique TCR beta nucleotide sequences was sequenced per donor, of which about 19% were non-productive. Both class I and class II loci were covered by HLA typing, at four-digit resolution. Rather than drawing on any new phenotypic data, the later analysis identified candidate immune exposures from TCR beta sequences and the way those sequences occurred across donors. A later genetic analysis used genome-wide SNP genotypes for about 65% of the roughly 670 donors, treating that subset as a discovery cohort. The study aimed to test whether signatures of past pathogen exposure could be identified by cataloging public T cell receptors. Points the paper makes about the study in general: It was suggested by the authors that the approach could potentially be generalized to other disease states and immunological phenotypes. In a later analysis, 15,000 to 20,000 TCR beta sequences were associated with specific HLA alleles at a false discovery rate of 0.05. Sequencing depth was assumed to be roughly uniform across donors in the presence/absence analyses, though that assumption may not hold. The only immune exposure information available for the cohort was CMV serostatus. According to a later analysis, parvovirus B19, influenza, CMV and Epstein-Barr virus appeared linked to several top co-occurrence clusters. In both the original and validation cohorts, the classifier was reported to diagnose cytomegalovirus status with high specificity and sensitivity. In the study, around 150 TCR beta chains were listed as associated with cytomegalovirus. Because HLA typing was unavailable for some donors at each locus, only the typed subset was used in association tests. Some IMGT-functional V segments, including TRBV6-2 and TRBV6-3, could not be told apart with the 87-base-pair reads, so those segments were excluded. Correlated functional status among segregating V segments might be attributable to linkage disequilibrium, but an unknown experimental factor could not be ruled out. In a later analysis, HLA-associated TCR beta chains showed more clonal expansion and lower generation probabilities than non-associated chains that were equally common. Three of the identified cytomegalovirus-associated TCR beta chains were confirmed in vitro to be specific for cytomegalovirus antigens. When HLA alleles, especially DR and DQ, strongly co-occurred, attributing TCR associations to individual alleles was difficult. A cluster of highly shared sequence variants was judged likely to be a technical artifact of the sequencing pipeline. According to a later genetic analysis, donors in an Asian-associated ancestry cluster had fewer N-insertions in productive TCRs than the approximately 700-donor mean. An association between a missense DCLRE1C variant and V-gene and J-gene trimming of TCR beta chains was found in a later genetic analysis and replicated in an independent cohort. Most CMV-associated TCR beta chains appeared to be HLA-restricted in a later analysis, and the HLA associations seemed to be driven largely by CMV exposure. Most TCR sequences were observed very rarely across donors, whereas some public TCRs were present in many individuals. The cohort was sequenced for TCR beta chains only, and without alpha or paired-chain data the features that could be detected were limited. Because counts were too low, under 20 rarely observed V segments, including chromosome 9 orphons, were left out of the earlier analysis of approximately 580 of the donors. A further reported finding was that TCR beta sequences accurately predicted the HLA-A and HLA-B alleles for most subjects in the first cohort. An earlier analysis of roughly 570 of the donors showed that most TCR beta V segments appeared in productive rearrangements either about 90% or about 30% of the time, which broadly matched IMGT annotations. A later analysis found that TCR association rates varied across HLA loci, with DRB1 alleles showing the most associated TCRs and HLA-C alleles the fewest.

The CDR3 covers 12 residues, taking in both the cysteine and the phenylalanine. CDR3 DNA only is kept here, 36 bases in frame from base 1. CDR1 and CDR2 are drawn from the germline V gene (reference sequence): GTSNPN, SVGIG. Clipping removes 4 bases from V and 3 bases from J, with 1 as the unmatched junction base count. As regards this clone: Its antigen remains undetermined. Base quality data are lacking; no much larger clone is found one base away.

The cohort comprised 670 or so healthy bone marrow donors. Cohort members were all nominally healthy when sampled, although unrecorded immune exposures were likely present. CMV serostatus was recorded as positive for just under 300 and negative for about 55% of the roughly 670 cohort members, whereas no CMV serostatus was recorded for the donor in question. Each donor provided a peripheral blood sample, and peripheral blood mononuclear cells were used for TCR beta sequencing. Genomic DNA extraction from the blood cell samples was performed with the Qiagen DNeasy Blood Extraction Kit. Library generation was performed with the immunoSEQ multiplex PCR assay. The multiplex PCR relied on a mix of 60 forward primers for TCR Vbeta segments and 13 reverse primers for TCR Jbeta segments. The CDR3 region of rearranged TCR beta genes was amplified from genomic DNA by a multiplex PCR assay. The amplified TCR beta libraries were sequenced on the Illumina HiSeq System as 87-base-pair reads. In the authors' own workflow: Across the 666 repertoires, a later analysis counted roughly 84 million unique TCR beta chains, some 11 million of which were shared by at least two donors. A nearest-neighbor algorithm error-corrected the raw reads and collapsed the reads into unique sequences, merging closely related sequences to remove PCR and sequencing errors. To assign V, D and J gene segments, CDR3 sequences were aligned to IMGT reference sequences. For a sequence to be retained, at least a six-nucleotide match to both a V gene segment and a J gene segment was required. Rearrangements were classified as productive when the CDR3 lacked stop codons and remained in frame with V and J, and all other rearrangements were classified as non-productive. CDR3 was defined according to IMGT convention as the region running from the second conserved V-encoded cysteine to the conserved J-encoded phenylalanine. Sequences without an unambiguous match to a single V gene segment were excluded from the earlier analysis of almost 600 of the donors. In an earlier analysis of 587 of the donors, V segments were called functional above 56.7% productive rearrangements and were called segregating when the between-donor standard deviation exceeded 5%. A statistical classification framework was developed to diagnose cytomegalovirus status using the catalog of TCR beta chain sequences. In a later analysis, TCR nucleotide sequences were compared against IMGT/GENE-DB human TR gene sequences so that V and J genes could be assigned. Using the TCRdist pipeline, a later analysis assigned CDR3 sequences along with most-parsimonious VDJ recombination scenarios. A later analysis defined each TCR beta chain by its CDR3 amino acid sequence plus V-gene family, and excluded reads lacking a unique V-gene family. As a way to deal with suspected cross-contamination and a sequencing artifact, a later analysis dropped nearly 600 nucleotide sequences that were highly shared and had low generation probability. In a later analysis, a clonal expansion index was calculated for each public chain from normalized within-repertoire ranks of inferred template counts. In a later analysis, generation probabilities were computed using a VDJ recombination model fitted to out-of-frame rearrangements, and the results were checked against IGoR. A later analysis scored TCR-TCR, TCR-HLA and TCR-CMV co-occurrence with hypergeometric tests, applying a repertoire-size bias correction to TCR pairs. In a later analysis, false discovery rates were estimated by permuting HLA or CMV assignments 20 times. A later analysis grouped co-occurring TCRs with DBSCAN, adding TCRdist sequence similarity when clustering within HLA-allele-positive subsets. Repertoires with fewer than 30,000 or more than 120,000 public chains were left out of co-occurrence clustering, as were about five repertoires with anomalous nucleotide sharing. TCRdb mirrors the immuneACCESS table, restricted to in-frame sequences. Some clones are absent from its copies; in checked studies, under half trace to an unresolved V gene, and the reason for the others is unknown. The V and J calls and the clone size are those of that table, but D and trimming were determined from the DNA. This sample has 75,000 to 90,000 clones in its table, and around 80% of those were observed once. Under 15% of the sample is in the top ten clones.

This receptor chain uses TRBV30 and TRBJ2-3, with 7 bases aligning to TRBD2. The sample comprised PBMCs. This receptor was taken from a human donor in good health. The nucleotides are TGTGCCTGGACGGGAGGAACAGATACGCAGTATTTT. This yields the protein CAWTGGTDTQYF.